This T cell receptor beta chain was obtained from a study of T-cell reconstitution after alpha-beta-depleted transplantation in children. Notes on the study in general: Some patients owed their high day-60 TCRbeta diversity to surviving recipient T cells and thymic progenitors.

This CDR3 is built from 17 residues. Germline CDR1 reads SGHTA; CDR2 reads FQGNSA. Comments on this clonotype: Its antigen is undetermined. One end of the junction varies from germline; a read error may be responsible.

The TCRbeta library was prepared with unique molecular identifiers. TCRdb reanalysed the PCR reads using MiXCR and keeps one entry per CDR3 protein. The table records almost 500,000 distinct CDR3 sequences, roughly 10% of them present only once. The source was PBMCs, collected before TCRalphabeta/CD19-depleted stem cell transplant. The sequence derives from a child under 10 years old with inherited bone marrow failure, due to receive a stem cell transplant. The chain uses TRBV7-2 and TRBJ2-7, with a possible D match to TRBD2 (6 bases). The CDR3 region is CASSYGTSIGSDYEHYF. Written as DNA, the CDR3 is TGTGCCAGCAGCTACGGCACCTCGATCGGGAGCGACTACGAGCATTACTTC.